This T cell receptor (beta chain) was profiled in a study of T cell clones after liver transplantation. On the study more broadly: Without induction therapy, subjects received standard immunosuppression until 12-24 months post-transplant.

Using immunoSEQ multiplex PCR, the repertoire was profiled, and TCRdb retains in-frame clones only, with some absent. The profile covers 95,000 to 110,000 clones, with about 80% appearing a single time and about 3% taken by the ten largest. CDR3 length: 15 amino acids. Germline CDR1 and CDR2: SGHTA and FQGNSA. V shed 6 bases and J shed 4 bases, with 19 bases lying between them. This sequence was found in a human patient who received a liver transplant. Some T cells may arise from the graft donor. The rearrangement links TRBV7-2 to TRBJ2-7; D not certain. This specimen consisted of CD4+ T cells from blood, obtained around 48 months after liver transplant. Written as DNA, the CDR3 is TGTGCCAGCAGTTCCCTAGGCCTGGATAAATACGAGCAGTACTTC. It encodes CASSSLGLDKYEQYF.